This T cell receptor (beta chain) was sequenced in a study of cytomegalovirus exposure and HLA in healthy donors (dated by TCRdb to the late 2010s). Regarding the study in general: An earlier analysis of some 600 of the donors reported roughly 300 Gb of sequence data and roughly 120 million unique TCR beta sequences obtained from some 200 million T cells. All discovery cohort repertoires had been generated on a single sequencing platform. A later genetic analysis took genome-wide SNP genotypes for about three fifths of the 666 donors and used that subset as a discovery cohort. On average, roughly 200,000 unique TCR beta nucleotide sequences were sequenced per donor among 398 genotyped donors of the cohort, with 15% to 20% of those sequences being non-productive. Of the roughly 430 genotyped donors, roughly 80% fell in the genetic ancestry cluster associated with self-reported Caucasian donors. An earlier analysis of 450 to 750 of the donors used high-throughput TCR beta sequencing to judge whether each TCR beta V gene segment behaved as functional or pseudogenic. HLA typing included class I and class II loci at four-digit resolution. A separate validation cohort of some 130 different subjects was used in addition to the approximately 640-subject first cohort. The T cell repertoires of about 700 subjects were profiled by immunosequencing and related to cytomegalovirus serostatus. The study combined high-throughput TCR immunosequencing, statistical association of individual TCRs with disease status, and machine learning to predict cytomegalovirus infection status. An early release that covered around 590 HLA-typed donors contained around 300 gigabases of sequencing data and 65 million to 100 million unique TCR sequences. Rather than drawing on any new phenotypic data, the later analysis identified candidate immune exposures from TCR beta sequences and the way those sequences occurred across donors. In a later analysis, previously published TCR beta repertoires from 666 donors were re-analyzed and high-resolution HLA genotyping was added so that TCR occurrence patterns could be studied. Five DR-DQ haplotypes were treated as single units for association and clustering because of strong linkage in the cohort. Donor age, sex, ethnicity and CMV serostatus were collected together with the repertoire data. The number of donors typed differed by locus, with about 629-630 for A, B, C, DRB1 and DQB1, about 500 for DQA1, 600 to 610 for DPA1, and roughly 450 for DPB1. The study aimed to test whether signatures of past pathogen exposure could be identified by cataloging public T cell receptors. What the work shows at the level of the full study, not this receptor alone: Presence/absence analyses assumed roughly uniform sequencing depth across donors, an assumption that may not hold. In a later genetic analysis, a missense DCLRE1C variant was associated with V-gene and J-gene trimming of TCR beta chains, and the association was replicated in an independent cohort. Most TCR sequences were seen in very few donors, while some public TCRs were found in many individuals. Only TCR beta chains were sequenced in this cohort, and the absence of alpha or paired-chain data limited detectable features. Strong co-occurrence of HLA alleles, especially DR and DQ, made assigning TCR associations to individual alleles difficult. The earlier analysis of some 560 of the donors excluded some 15 rarely observed V segments, including chromosome 9 orphons, because counts were too low. A later analysis reported that several top co-occurrence clusters appeared linked to parvovirus B19, influenza, CMV and Epstein-Barr virus. A further reported finding was that TCR beta sequences accurately predicted the HLA-A and HLA-B alleles for most subjects in the first cohort. At a false discovery rate of 0.05, a later analysis linked 15,000 to 20,000 TCR beta sequences to specific HLA alleles. CMV serostatus was the only immune exposure information available for the cohort. Linkage disequilibrium might explain the correlated functional status among segregating V segments, but an unknown experimental factor could not be ruled out. In a later analysis, TCR association rates were found to vary across HLA loci, with the most associated TCRs seen for DRB1 alleles and the fewest for HLA-C alleles. Because HLA typing was missing for some donors at each locus, association tests included only the typed subset. In vitro tests confirmed that a few of the cytomegalovirus-associated TCR beta chains recognize cytomegalovirus antigens. In a later analysis, HLA-associated TCR beta chains showed more clonal expansion and lower generation probabilities than non-associated chains that were equally common. In an earlier analysis of roughly 560 of the donors, most TCR beta V segments were observed in productive rearrangements about 87% or about 30% of the time, broadly matching IMGT annotations. A total of about 180 TCR beta chains were listed by the study as associated with cytomegalovirus. A later analysis found that most CMV-associated TCR beta chains appeared HLA-restricted, with HLA associations seemingly driven largely by CMV exposure. Some IMGT-functional V segments, including TRBV6-2 and TRBV6-3, could not be told apart with the 87-base-pair reads, so those segments were excluded. A cluster of highly shared sequence variants was judged likely to represent a technical artifact of the sequencing pipeline. Cytomegalovirus status was reported to be diagnosed by the classifier with high specificity and sensitivity in both the original and validation cohorts. According to the authors, the approach could potentially be generalized to other disease states and immunological phenotypes. A later genetic analysis reported fewer N-insertions in productive TCRs among donors in an Asian-associated ancestry cluster than the roughly 620-donor mean.

This clone occurred once. The antigen it recognizes is unknown. No much larger clonotype is one base removed from it; base qualities were not supplied. The library was built by means of the immunoSEQ multiplex PCR assay. For the multiplex PCR, a mixture combining 60 forward primers for TCR Vbeta segments and 13 reverse primers for TCR Jbeta segments was used. A multiplex PCR assay on genomic DNA amplified the CDR3 region of rearranged TCR beta genes. The amplified TCR beta libraries were sequenced on the Illumina HiSeq System as 87-base-pair reads. From the authors' description of their analysis: In a later analysis, tens of millions of unique TCR beta chains were counted across the 500 to 700 repertoires, and some 10 million of these chains were shared by at least two donors. To remove PCR and sequencing errors, raw reads were error-corrected and collapsed into unique sequences using a nearest-neighbor algorithm that merged closely related sequences. To assign V, D and J gene segments, CDR3 sequences were aligned to IMGT reference sequences. Each retained sequence needed at least a six-nucleotide match to both a V gene segment and a J gene segment. A rearrangement was called productive if the CDR3 had no stop codons and remained in frame with V and J, and every other rearrangement was called non-productive. Following IMGT convention, CDR3 was defined as the stretch from the second conserved V-encoded cysteine up to the conserved J-encoded phenylalanine. The earlier analysis of some 580 of the donors excluded any sequence lacking an unambiguous match to a single V gene segment. An earlier analysis of several hundred of the donors called V segments functional above 56.7% productive rearrangements and segregating when the between-donor standard deviation exceeded 5%. To diagnose cytomegalovirus status from the catalog of TCR beta chain sequences, a statistical classification framework was built. In a later analysis, V and J genes were assigned by comparing TCR nucleotide sequences against IMGT/GENE-DB human TR gene sequences. In a later analysis, CDR3 sequences and most-parsimonious VDJ recombination scenarios were assigned using the TCRdist pipeline. In a later analysis, every TCR beta chain was defined by the combination of its CDR3 amino acid sequence and its V-gene family, and reads without a unique V-gene family were dropped. To address suspected cross-contamination and a sequencing artifact, a later analysis removed roughly 580 highly shared, low-generation-probability nucleotide sequences. In a later analysis, a clonal expansion index was calculated for each public chain from normalized within-repertoire ranks of inferred template counts. In a later analysis, generation probabilities were computed using a VDJ recombination model fitted to out-of-frame rearrangements, and the results were checked against IGoR. In a later analysis, hypergeometric tests were used to score TCR-TCR, TCR-HLA and TCR-CMV co-occurrence, with a repertoire-size bias correction applied to TCR pairs. False discovery rates were estimated in a later analysis by permuting HLA or CMV assignments 20 times. In a later analysis, co-occurring TCRs were grouped with DBSCAN, and TCRdist sequence similarity was added when clustering was performed within HLA-allele-positive subsets. Repertoires with fewer than 30,000 or more than 120,000 public chains, plus five repertoires with anomalous nucleotide sharing, were excluded from co-occurrence clustering. Held by TCRdb, this immuneACCESS table contains in-frame sequences only and omits some clones. Under half of the omission traces to an unresolved V gene where checked; the cause of the rest is unknown. Clonal size and the V and J genes are those of that table, whereas D and trimming came from the DNA. Counted in this sample were about 140,000 clones; around four fifths of them appeared once. The top ten clonotypes cover approximately 1.5% of the sample.

CDR1 SGHAT and CDR2 FQNNGV were looked up in the germline V gene. Trimming takes 6 bases off V and 0 bases off J; junction bases not matched to a gene: 11. From the cysteine up to the phenylalanine, the CDR3 has a length of 19 residues. Only the CDR3 portion is preserved as DNA: 57 bases, with reading frame beginning at the first base. The cohort was made up of around 720 healthy bone marrow donors. Cohort members were all nominally healthy when sampled, although unrecorded immune exposures were likely present. The donor was CMV seropositive and was included in the group of 300 or so seropositive cohort members. A peripheral blood sample was collected from each donor, and TCR beta sequencing was performed on peripheral blood mononuclear cells. The Qiagen DNeasy Blood Extraction Kit was used to extract genomic DNA from the blood cell samples.

The sequence was obtained from a man aged 25-45 years in good health and CMV-seropositive. Sequencing used PBMCs. Recombination connected TRBV11-2 to TRBJ2-1, with 13 junctional bases fitting TRBD2. The CDR3 sequence is CASSSRLAGGSHSYNEQFF. The nucleotides are TGTGCCAGCAGTTCTAGACTAGCGGGAGGTTCCCACTCCTACAATGAGCAGTTCTTC.